Sequencing of this T cell receptor (beta chain) was carried out in a study of T cells in Graves' hyperthyroidism and ophthalmopathy. The CDR3 length is 13 residues. Germline lookup yields CDR1 LNHNV and CDR2 YYDKDF (reference sequence). Amplified TCR beta CDR3 regions came from RNA transcripts. The TCR CDR3 was amplified in a first-round RT-PCR using the HTBI primer set. MiXCR, run by TCRdb on the multiplex PCR reads, gives a single entry per CDR3 protein. Found here are about 350,000 distinct CDR3 sequences, approximately 19% of them singletons; the top ten hold about 3.5%. On this clonotype itself: Just one base apart from a much larger clone, this may be a read error.

On the basis of clinical symptoms, serum thyroxine and TRAb, thyroid ultrasound and orbital computed tomography, diagnoses were made. The TCR sequence derives from a woman aged 18-35 years with Graves' hyperthyroidism. The J gene is TRBJ1-1, the V gene TRBV15, with D perhaps matching TRBD1 (5 bases). Sequenced sample: blood. CDR3 residues: CATSIQENTEGFF. CDR3 nucleotide sequence: TGTGCCACCAGCATACAGGAGAACACTGAAGGTTTCTTT.